This T cell receptor (beta chain) is drawn from a study of early T cells in non-severe SARS-CoV-2 infection. The sample holds a few counts of this clonotype. TCRdb reprocessed the 5' RACE reads via MiXCR and lists one record per CDR3 protein. The profile shows roughly 50,000 distinct CDR3 sequences, about a tenth of them singletons. Trimming left V 4 bases short and J 8 bases short, with 34 bases between. Germline-derived CDR1 and CDR2 are WSHSY and SAAADI. CDR3 length: 20 residues. This chain uses TRBV10-2 with TRBJ2-3; possible D gene TRBD2, 7 bases. Sample: whole blood. This TCR was recovered from an adult who was a healthcare worker with PCR-confirmed SARS-CoV-2 infection or an uninfected control (not recorded which). This chain's CDR3 is CASSGAGASGSPDSRSTQYF. The CDR3 DNA reads TGCGCCAGCAGTGGGGCGGGGGCTAGCGGCTCCCCTGACTCACGGAGTACGCAGTATTTT.